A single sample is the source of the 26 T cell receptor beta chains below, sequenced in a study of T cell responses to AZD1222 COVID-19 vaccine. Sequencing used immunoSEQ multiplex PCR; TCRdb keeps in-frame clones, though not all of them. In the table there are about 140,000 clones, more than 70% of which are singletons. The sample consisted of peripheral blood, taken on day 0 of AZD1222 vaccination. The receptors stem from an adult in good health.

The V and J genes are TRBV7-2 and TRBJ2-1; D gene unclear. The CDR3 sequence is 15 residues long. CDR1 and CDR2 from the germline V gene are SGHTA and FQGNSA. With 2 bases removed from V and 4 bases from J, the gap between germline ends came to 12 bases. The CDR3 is CASSLTLGVYNEQFF. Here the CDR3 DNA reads TGTGCCAGCAGCTTAACGCTGGGTGTATACAATGAGCAGTTCTTC. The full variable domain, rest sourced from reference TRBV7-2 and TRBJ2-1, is GAGVSQSPSNKVTEKGKDVELRCDPISGHTALYWYRQSLGQGLEFLIYFQGNSAPDKSGLPSDRFSAERTGGSVSTLTIQRTQQEDSAVYLCASSLTLGVYNEQFFGPGTRLTVL.

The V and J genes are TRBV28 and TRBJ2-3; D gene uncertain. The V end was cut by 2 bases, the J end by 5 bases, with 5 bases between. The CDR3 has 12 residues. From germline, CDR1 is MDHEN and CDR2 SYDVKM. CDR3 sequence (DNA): TGTGCCAGCAGTTTAGTGGGAGATACGCAGTATTTT. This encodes CASSLVGDTQYF.

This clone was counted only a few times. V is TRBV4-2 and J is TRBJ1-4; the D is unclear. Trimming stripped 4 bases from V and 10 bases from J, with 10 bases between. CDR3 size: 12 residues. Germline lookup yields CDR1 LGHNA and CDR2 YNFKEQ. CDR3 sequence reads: CASSLGSGKLFF. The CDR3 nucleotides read TGTGCCAGCAGCCTGGGGTCGGGAAAACTGTTTTTT.

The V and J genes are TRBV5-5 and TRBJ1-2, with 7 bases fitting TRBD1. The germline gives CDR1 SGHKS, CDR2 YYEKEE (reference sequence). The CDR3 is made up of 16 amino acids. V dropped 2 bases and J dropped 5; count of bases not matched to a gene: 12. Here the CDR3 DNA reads TGTGCCAGCAGCTTCTTGGTCAGGGGGGTGTTTTATGGCTACACCTTC. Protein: CASSFLVRGVFYGYTF.

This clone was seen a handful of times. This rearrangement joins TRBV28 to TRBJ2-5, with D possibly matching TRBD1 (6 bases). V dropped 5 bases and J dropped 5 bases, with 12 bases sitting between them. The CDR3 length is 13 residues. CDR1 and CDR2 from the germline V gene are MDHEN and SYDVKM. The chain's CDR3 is CASSLQGFETQYF. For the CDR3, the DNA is TGTGCCAGCAGTCTACAGGGTTTTGAGACCCAGTACTTC. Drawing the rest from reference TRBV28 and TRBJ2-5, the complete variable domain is DVKVTQSSRYLVKRTGEKVFLECVQDMDHENMFWYRQDPGLGLRLIYFSYDVKMKEKGDIPEGYSVSREKKERFSLILESASTNQTSMYLCASSLQGFETQYFGPGTRLLVL.

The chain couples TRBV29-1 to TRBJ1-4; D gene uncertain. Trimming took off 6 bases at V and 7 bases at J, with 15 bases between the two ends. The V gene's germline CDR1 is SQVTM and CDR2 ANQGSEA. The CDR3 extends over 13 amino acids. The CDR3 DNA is TGCAGCGTCCAAAAGGGTCCCGCTGAAAAACTGTTTTTT. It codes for CSVQKGPAEKLFF.

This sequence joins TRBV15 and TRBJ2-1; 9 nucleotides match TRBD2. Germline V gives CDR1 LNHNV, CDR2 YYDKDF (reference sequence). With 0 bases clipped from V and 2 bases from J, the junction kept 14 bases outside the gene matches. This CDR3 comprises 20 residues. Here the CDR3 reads CATSRDRYLSGGYPYNEQFF. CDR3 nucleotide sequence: TGTGCCACCAGCAGAGATCGTTACCTTAGCGGGGGATACCCCTACAATGAGCAGTTCTTC.

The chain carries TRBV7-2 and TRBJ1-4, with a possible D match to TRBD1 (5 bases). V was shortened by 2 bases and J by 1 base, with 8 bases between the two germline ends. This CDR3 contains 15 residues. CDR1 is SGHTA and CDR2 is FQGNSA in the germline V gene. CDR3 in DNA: TGTGCCAGCAGCTTATATAGGGGAACTAATGAAAAACTGTTTTTT. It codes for CASSLYRGTNEKLFF.

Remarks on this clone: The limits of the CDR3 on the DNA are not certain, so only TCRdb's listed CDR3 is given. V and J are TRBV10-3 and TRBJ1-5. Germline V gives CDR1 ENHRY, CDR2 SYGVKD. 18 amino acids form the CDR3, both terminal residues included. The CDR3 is CAGRRPPDYYCSNQPQHF.

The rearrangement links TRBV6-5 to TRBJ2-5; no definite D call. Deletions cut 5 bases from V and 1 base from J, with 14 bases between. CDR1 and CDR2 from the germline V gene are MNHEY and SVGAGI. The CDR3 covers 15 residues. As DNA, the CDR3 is TGTGCCAGCAGTCCAACTCGGACCTCCCAAGAGACCCAGTACTTC. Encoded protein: CASSPTRTSQETQYF.

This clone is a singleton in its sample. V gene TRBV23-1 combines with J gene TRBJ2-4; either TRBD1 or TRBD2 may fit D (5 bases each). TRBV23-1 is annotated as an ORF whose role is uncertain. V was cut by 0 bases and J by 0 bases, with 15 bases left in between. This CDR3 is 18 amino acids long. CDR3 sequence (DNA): TGCGCCAGCAGTCAATCGACAGAGGAGGATTTAGCCAAAAACATTCAGTACTTC. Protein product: CASSQSTEEDLAKNIQYF.

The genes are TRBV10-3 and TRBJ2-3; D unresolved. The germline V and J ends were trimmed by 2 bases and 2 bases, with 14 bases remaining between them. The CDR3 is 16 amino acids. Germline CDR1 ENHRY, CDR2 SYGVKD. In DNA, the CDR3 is TGTGCCATCAGTGAGGGCCCAGCAGACTCCACAGATACGCAGTATTTT. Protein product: CAISEGPADSTDTQYF.

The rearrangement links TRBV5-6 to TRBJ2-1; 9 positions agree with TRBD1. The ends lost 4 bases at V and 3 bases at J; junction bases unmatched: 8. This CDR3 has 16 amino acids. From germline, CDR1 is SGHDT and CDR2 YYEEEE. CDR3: CASSPTGTGIYNEQFF. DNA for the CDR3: TGTGCCAGCAGCCCTACCGGGACAGGGATCTACAATGAGCAGTTCTTC.

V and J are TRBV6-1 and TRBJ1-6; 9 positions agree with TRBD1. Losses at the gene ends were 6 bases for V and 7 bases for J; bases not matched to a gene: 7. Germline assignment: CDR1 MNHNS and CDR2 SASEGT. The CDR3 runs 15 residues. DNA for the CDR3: TGTGCCAGCAGCTCACAGGGGGCGTCCAATTCACCCCTCCACTTT. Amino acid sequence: CASSSQGASNSPLHF.

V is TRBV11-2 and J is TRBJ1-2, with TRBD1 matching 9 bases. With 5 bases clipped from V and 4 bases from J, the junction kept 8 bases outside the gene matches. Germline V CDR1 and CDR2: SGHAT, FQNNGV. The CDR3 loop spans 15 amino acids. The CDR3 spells CASSLSTGGGYGYTF. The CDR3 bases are TGTGCCAGCAGCCTTAGTACAGGGGGCGGCTATGGCTACACCTTC.

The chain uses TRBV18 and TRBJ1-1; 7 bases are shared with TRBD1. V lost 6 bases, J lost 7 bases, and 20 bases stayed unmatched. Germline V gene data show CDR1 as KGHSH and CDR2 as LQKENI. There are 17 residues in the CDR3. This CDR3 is CASSQLDRRGVSGEAFF. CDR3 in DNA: TGTGCCAGCTCGCAGTTGGACAGGCGGGGGGTTAGTGGTGAAGCTTTCTTT. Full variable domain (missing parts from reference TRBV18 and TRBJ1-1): NAGVMQNPRHLVRRRGQEARLRCSPMKGHSHVYWYRQLPEEGLKFMVYLQKENIIDESGMPKERFSAEFPKEGPSILRIQQVVRGDSAAYFCASSQLDRRGVSGEAFFGQGTRLTVV.

Here the CDR3 reads CASSRASGNTIYF. CDR3 sequence (DNA): TGCGCCAGCAGCCGGGCATCTGGAAACACCATATATTTT. The V gene is TRBV4-3, the J gene TRBJ1-3; D not resolved. The CDR3 extends over 13 amino acids. Deletions cut 4 bases from V and 1 base from J, with 5 bases between. The germline V gene has CDR1 LGHNA and CDR2 YSLEER.

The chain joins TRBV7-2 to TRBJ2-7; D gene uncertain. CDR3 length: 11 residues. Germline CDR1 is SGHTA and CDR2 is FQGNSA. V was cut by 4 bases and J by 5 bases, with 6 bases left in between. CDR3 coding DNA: TGTGCCAGCAGCTCTAGACACGAGCAGTACTTC. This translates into CASSSRHEQYF.

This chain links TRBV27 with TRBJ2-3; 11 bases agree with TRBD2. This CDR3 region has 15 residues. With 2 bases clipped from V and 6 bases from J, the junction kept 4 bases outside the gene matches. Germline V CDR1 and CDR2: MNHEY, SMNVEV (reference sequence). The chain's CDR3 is CASSLTSGRWDTQYF. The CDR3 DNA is TGTGCCAGCAGTTTAACTAGCGGGAGATGGGATACGCAGTATTTT.

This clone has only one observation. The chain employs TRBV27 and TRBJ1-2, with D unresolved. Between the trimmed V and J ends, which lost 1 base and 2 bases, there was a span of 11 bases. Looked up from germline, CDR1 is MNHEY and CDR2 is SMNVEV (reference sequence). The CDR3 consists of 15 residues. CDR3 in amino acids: CASSLYATPNYGYTF. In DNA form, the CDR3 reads TGTGCCAGCAGTTTATACGCGACTCCCAACTATGGCTACACCTTC.

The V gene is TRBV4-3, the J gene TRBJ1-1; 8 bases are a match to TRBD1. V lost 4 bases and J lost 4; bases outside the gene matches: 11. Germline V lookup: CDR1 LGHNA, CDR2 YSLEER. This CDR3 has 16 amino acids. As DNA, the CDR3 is TGCGCCAGCAGCCTTCAGGCAGGGGGCCTTGGCACTGAAGCTTTCTTT. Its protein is CASSLQAGGLGTEAFF.

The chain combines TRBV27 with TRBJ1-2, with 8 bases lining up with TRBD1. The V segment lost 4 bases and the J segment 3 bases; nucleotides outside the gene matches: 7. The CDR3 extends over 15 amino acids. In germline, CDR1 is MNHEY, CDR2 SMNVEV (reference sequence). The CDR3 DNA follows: TGTGCCAGCAGTTCCCCCGGGACAGGCGACTATGGCTACACCTTC. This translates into CASSSPGTGDYGYTF.

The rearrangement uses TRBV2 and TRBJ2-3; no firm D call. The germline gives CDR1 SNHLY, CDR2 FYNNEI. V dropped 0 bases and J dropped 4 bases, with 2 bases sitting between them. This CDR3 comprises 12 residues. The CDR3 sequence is CASSEAPDTQYF. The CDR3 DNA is TGTGCCAGCAGTGAAGCACCAGATACGCAGTATTTT.

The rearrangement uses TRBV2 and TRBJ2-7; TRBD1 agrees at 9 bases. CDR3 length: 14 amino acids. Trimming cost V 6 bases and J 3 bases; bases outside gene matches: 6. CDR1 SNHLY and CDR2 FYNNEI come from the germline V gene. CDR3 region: CASRGGTGRYEQYF. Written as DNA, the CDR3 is TGTGCCAGCAGAGGGGGGACAGGGCGCTACGAGCAGTACTTC.

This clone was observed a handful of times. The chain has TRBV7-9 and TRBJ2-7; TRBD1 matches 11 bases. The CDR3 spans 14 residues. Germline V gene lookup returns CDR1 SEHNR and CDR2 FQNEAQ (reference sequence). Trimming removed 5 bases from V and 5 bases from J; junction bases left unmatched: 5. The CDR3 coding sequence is TGTGCCAGCAGCGGCCGGACAGGGGGCCACGAGCAGTACTTC. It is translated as CASSGRTGGHEQYF.

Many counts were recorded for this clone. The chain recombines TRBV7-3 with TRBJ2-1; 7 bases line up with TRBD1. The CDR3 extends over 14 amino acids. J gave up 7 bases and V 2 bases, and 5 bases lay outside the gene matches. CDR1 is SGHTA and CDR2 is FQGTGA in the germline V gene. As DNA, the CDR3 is TGTGCCAGCAGCTTAGAACAGGGGAATAATGAGCAGTTCTTC. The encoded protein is CASSLEQGNNEQFF. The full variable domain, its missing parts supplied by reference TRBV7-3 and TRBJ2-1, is GAGVSQTPSNKVTEKGKYVELRCDPISGHTALYWYRQSLGQGPEFLIYFQGTGAADDSGLPNDRFFAVRPEGSVSTLKIQRTERGDSAVYLCASSLEQGNNEQFFGPGTRLTVL.